The T cell receptor beta chain described here comes from a study of T cell repertoires in cytomegalovirus infection. This clonotype was found a few times. Each CDR3 protein gets one entry after TCRdb re-called the reads with MiXCR. The sample gives around 490,000 distinct CDR3 sequences, 26% of which show up once; about 12% is in the top ten. Germline V lookup: CDR1 SGHVS, CDR2 FNYEAQ. The CDR3 consists of 15 residues. Trimming cost V 4 bases and J 6 bases, with 16 bases left between them. The sample consisted of PBMCs. This chain uses TRBV7-6 with TRBJ1-5; tentatively, D is TRBD1 (6 bases). This sequence was found in a human donor in good health (CMV status not recorded). Some clones in this sample may be carry-over from other donors' samples. The CDR3 bases are TGTGCCAGCAGCTCAGGCGCGGGGGGGCTTCAGCCCCAGCATTTT. Its translation is CASSSGAGGLQPQHF.